What follows are 13 T cell receptor beta chains derived from one specimen sequenced in a study of identical twins. Each CDR3 protein is one row after TCRdb ran MiXCR on the 5' RACE reads. The table has roughly 230,000 distinct CDR3 sequences, around 8.3% seen once; the top ten hold around 3%. These data also featured in a second study, about yellow fever vaccine responses in identical twins.

Sample: CD8+ T cells sorted from blood. The source of these receptors is a woman under 30 in good health.

This clonotype has a count of ten or more. The rearrangement links TRBV6-5 to TRBJ2-3; a possible D gene is TRBD2 (7 bases). V lost 0 bases and J 7 bases, leaving 17 bases between the germline ends. Looked up from germline, CDR1 is MNHEY and CDR2 is SVGAGI. This CDR3 has 16 amino acids. The CDR3 bases are TGTGCCAGCAGTTACTCTGGGGGGGGGCCGGAGCATACGCAGTATTTT. Translating it yields CASSYSGGGPEHTQYF.

This chain links TRBV7-9 with TRBJ1-2, with TRBD1 matching 7 bases. The CDR3 contains 13 residues. Germline values: CDR1 SEHNR, CDR2 FQNEAQ (reference sequence). With 5 bases clipped from V and 13 bases from J, the junction kept 13 bases outside the gene matches. CDR3 nucleotide sequence: TGTGCCAGCAGCCCTCCTTCGGGACAGCCAGGCACCTTC. Translating it yields CASSPPSGQPGTF.

This clonotype was detected only a few times. J is TRBJ2-2 and V is TRBV20-1; the match to TRBD2 covers 7 bases. From germline, CDR1 is DFQATT and CDR2 SNEGSKA (reference sequence). The CDR3 has 15 residues. After removal of 6 bases from V and 4 bases from J, the junction contained 11 bases not matched to a gene. CDR3 in amino acids: CSAPPPGGVTGELFF. The CDR3 DNA sequence: TGCAGTGCGCCCCCTCCGGGGGGTGTCACCGGGGAGCTGTTTTTT.

A few counts support this clonotype. The V and J genes are TRBV11-1 and TRBJ2-1, with 12 bases aligning to TRBD1. CDR1 is SGHAT and CDR2 is FQDESV in the germline V gene (reference sequence). There are 19 residues in the CDR3. With V trimmed by 0 bases and J by 8 bases, 14 bases remained unmatched. The CDR3 sequence is CASSLALTGQGAFDYEQFF. CDR3 coding DNA: TGTGCCAGCAGCTTAGCCCTTACGGGACAGGGGGCGTTTGATTATGAGCAGTTCTTC. The variable domain in full, with the rest retrieved from reference TRBV11-1 and TRBJ2-1, is EAEVAQSPRYKITEKSQAVAFWCDPISGHATLYWYRQILGQGPELLVQFQDESVVDDSQLPKDRFSAERLKGVDSTLKIQPAELGDSAMYLCASSLALTGQGAFDYEQFFGPGTRLTVL.

This clonotype was seen at least ten times. The chain is built from TRBV20-1 and TRBJ2-3, with 14 nucleotides matching TRBD2. This CDR3 is built from 19 residues. With V trimmed by 2 bases and J by 3 bases, 13 bases remained unmatched. Germline V CDR1 and CDR2: DFQATT, SNEGSKA (reference sequence). CDR3 sequence: CSARTADRLAGGPTDTQYF. The CDR3 DNA reads TGCAGTGCTAGAACGGCTGACCGACTAGCGGGGGGGCCTACAGATACGCAGTATTTT.

The chain is built from TRBV7-2 and TRBJ2-3; tentative D call: TRBD1 (6 bases). CDR3 length: 14 amino acids. CDR1 and CDR2 (germline): SGHTA, FQGNSA. Trimming cost V 2 bases and J 6 bases, with 12 bases left between them. The CDR3 sequence: CASSLLGAGDTQYF. The CDR3 DNA reads as TGTGCCAGCAGCTTACTGGGGGCCGGGGATACGCAGTATTTT. The full variable domain, with the rest looked up from reference TRBV7-2 and TRBJ2-3, is GAGVSQSPSNKVTEKGKDVELRCDPISGHTALYWYRQSLGQGLEFLIYFQGNSAPDKSGLPSDRFSAERTGGSVSTLTIQRTQQEDSAVYLCASSLLGAGDTQYFGPGTRLTVL.

Note on this clonotype: The CDR3 ends on some other residue instead of the conserved phenylalanine or tryptophan, so this is likely a read error. This sequence joins TRBV5-1 and TRBJ2-5; tentative D call: TRBD1 (7 bases). The CDR3 is made up of 15 amino acids. The germline V and J ends were trimmed by 0 bases and 2 bases, with 11 bases remaining between them. Per the germline V gene, CDR1 is SGHRS and CDR2 is YFSETQ. The CDR3 DNA follows: TGCGCCAGCAGCTTGGACAGGGGAGGACAAGAGACCCAGTACTTA. The encoded protein is CASSLDRGGQETQYL.

This clonotype was detected a few times. This chain links TRBV20-1 with TRBJ2-1, with TRBD2 identical over 11 bases. Germline CDR1 DFQATT, CDR2 SNEGSKA (reference sequence). CDR3 length: 16 residues. J lost 1 base, V lost 5 bases, and 7 bases had no gene match. Written as DNA, the CDR3 is TGCAGTGCTCCCGGACTAGCGGGTAGTTCCTACAATGAGCAGTTCTTC. It encodes CSAPGLAGSSYNEQFF.

The V gene is TRBV11-2, the J gene TRBJ2-6; 8 bases line up with TRBD1. The germline gives CDR1 SGHAT, CDR2 FQNNGV. CDR3 length equals 15 residues. Unmatched junction bases numbered 4, after V lost 7 bases and J lost 2 bases. The CDR3 protein is CASTPDRAGANVLTF. DNA for the CDR3: TGTGCCAGCACCCCGGACAGGGCTGGGGCCAACGTCCTGACTTTC.

This clonotype has at least ten counts. This chain connects TRBV29-1 to TRBJ2-2; 7 bases line up with TRBD1. Germline V gives CDR1 SQVTM, CDR2 ANQGSEA. V was pared by 5 bases and J by 4 bases, with 7 bases of the junction left unmatched. CDR3 length: 14 amino acids. The CDR3 reads CSVYQGDGTGELFF. In nucleotides, the CDR3 is TGCAGCGTTTACCAGGGGGACGGCACCGGGGAGCTGTTTTTT.

This clonotype was seen ten or more times. The V call is TRBV7-9, the J call TRBJ1-1; possibly TRBD1 for D (6 bases). Trimming removed 5 bases at V and 0 bases at J, with 13 bases between. CDR3 length equals 15 residues. CDR1 is SEHNR, CDR2 FQNEAQ, per germline (reference sequence). The CDR3 DNA follows: TGTGCCAGCAGCCCCAGACAGGCTTTGAACACTGAAGCTTTCTTT. It is translated as CASSPRQALNTEAFF.

The chain carries TRBV10-2 and TRBJ2-7; 8 bases align to TRBD2. This CDR3 has 14 amino acids. The V and J ends lost 7 bases and 4 bases, in that order; junction bases with no gene match: 9. Germline assignment: CDR1 WSHSY and CDR2 SAAADI. The chain's CDR3 is CASTSLAGNYEQYF. In nucleotides, the CDR3 is TGCGCCAGCACTTCTCTAGCGGGCAATTACGAGCAGTACTTC.

The CDR3 reads CASSVVSSDTQYF. CDR3 nucleotide sequence: TGTGCCAGCAGCGTAGTGTCTTCAGATACGCAGTATTTT. The chain couples TRBV9 to TRBJ2-3, with unresolved D. The CDR3 length is 13 residues. Between the trimmed V and J ends, which lost 0 bases and 4 bases, there was a span of 6 bases. Germline loops: CDR1 SGDLS, CDR2 YYNGEE.